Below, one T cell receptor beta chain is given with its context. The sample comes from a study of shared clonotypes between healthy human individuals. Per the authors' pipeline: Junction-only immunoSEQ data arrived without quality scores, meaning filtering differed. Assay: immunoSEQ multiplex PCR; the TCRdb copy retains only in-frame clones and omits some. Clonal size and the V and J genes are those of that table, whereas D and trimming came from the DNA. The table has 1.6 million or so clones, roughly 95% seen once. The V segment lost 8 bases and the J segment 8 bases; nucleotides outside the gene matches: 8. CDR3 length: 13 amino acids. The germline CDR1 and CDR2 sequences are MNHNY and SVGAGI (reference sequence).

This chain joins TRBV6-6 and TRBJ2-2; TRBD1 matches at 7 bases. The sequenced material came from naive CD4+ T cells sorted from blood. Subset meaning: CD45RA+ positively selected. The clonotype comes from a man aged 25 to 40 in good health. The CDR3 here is CASQLQGSGELFF. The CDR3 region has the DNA TGTGCCAGCCAGTTACAGGGGTCTGGGGAGCTGTTTTTT.